The clone carrying this TCR beta chain showed up just once. One end of the junction is discordant with germline, which a read error may explain. The data derive from a study of T-cell reconstitution after alpha-beta-depleted transplantation in children. The CDR3 is made up of 16 amino acids. The V gene's germline CDR1 is DFQATT and CDR2 SNEGSKA (reference sequence). Library preparation (for TCRbeta) was performed with unique molecular identifiers. TCRdb re-analysed the PCR reads in MiXCR, keeping a single row per CDR3 protein. Among about 500,000 distinct CDR3 sequences listed, over 25% were seen once.

This sequence originates from a human donor who donated a stem cell graft to a child with aplastic anemia. The source material was PBMCs from the stem cell graft donor, sampled from the stem cell graft. This chain joins TRBV20-1 and TRBJ2-1; 7 nucleotides align to TRBD2. The CDR3 sequence is CCAISFLGLDVNEQFF. DNA for the CDR3: TGCTGTGCTATTTCGTTTCTAGGACTAGATGTCAATGAGCAGTTCTTC.